Listed here are 10 T cell receptor beta chains from one sample, sequenced in a study of T cell repertoires in cytomegalovirus infection. No antigens are known for them. A single record per CDR3 protein comes from TCRdb applying MiXCR to the reads. The sample carries over 50,000 distinct CDR3 sequences, just over 20% recorded once. Sequenced here: CD8+ T cells from cultured PBMCs, sampled from culture after CMV antigen stimulation. Receptors originate from a human donor in good health (CMV status not recorded). Some clones in this sample may be carry-over from other donors' samples.

The V call is TRBV27, the J call TRBJ2-7; tentative D call: TRBD1 (6 bases). Germline CDR1 reads MNHEY; CDR2 reads SMNVEV (reference sequence). Trimming left V 4 bases short and J 3 bases short, with 13 bases between. CDR3 length: 14 amino acids. The CDR3 coding sequence is TGTGCCAGCAGTTCGATGACAGGATTCTACGAGCAGTACTTC. Translating it yields CASSSMTGFYEQYF.

This clonotype was found once. V and J are TRBV15 and TRBJ1-2; 7 bases line up with TRBD1. Germline V gives CDR1 LNHNV, CDR2 YYDKDF (reference sequence). The CDR3 consists of 15 residues. Trimming removed 0 bases from V and 2 bases from J; junction bases left unmatched: 3. The CDR3 coding sequence is TGTGCCACCAGCAGAGATGAGACAGGGAACTATGGCTACACCTTC. It yields the protein CATSRDETGNYGYTF.

This chain connects TRBV19 to TRBJ2-3; 8 bases match TRBD1. Germline assignment: CDR1 LNHDA and CDR2 SQIVND (reference sequence). The CDR3 runs 16 residues. The junction had 7 bases not matched to a gene; V was cut back by 4 bases and J by 1 base. The DNA for the CDR3 is TGTGCCAGTAGTACTCCCGGACAGGGCCGCACAGATACGCAGTATTTT. It encodes CASSTPGQGRTDTQYF.

This chain connects TRBV7-6 to TRBJ2-1; TRBD2 agrees at 10 bases. Germline CDR1 SGHVS, CDR2 FNYEAQ. The trim removed 7 bases at V and 7 bases at J, leaving 7 bases unmatched. CDR3 size: 14 residues. The CDR3 here is CASTKRGGLNEQFF. CDR3 bases: TGTGCCAGCACCAAGCGGGGGGGCCTGAATGAGCAGTTCTTC.

The V gene is TRBV11-2, the J gene TRBJ1-2; D call uncertain. The CDR3 is 13 residues long. V was clipped by 5 bases and J by 4 bases, with 11 bases between them. Germline V lookup: CDR1 SGHAT, CDR2 FQNNGV. The CDR3 loop is CASSAGEVYGYTF. As DNA, the CDR3 is TGTGCCAGCAGCGCCGGAGAGGTCTATGGCTACACCTTC.

This chain joins TRBV24-1 and TRBJ1-2; the match to TRBD1 covers 10 bases. Losses at the gene ends were 5 bases for V and 4 bases for J; bases not matched to a gene: 6. Germline V gene lookup returns CDR1 KGHDR and CDR2 SFDVKD. The CDR3 has 15 residues. CDR3 residues: CATSGPRQGAYGYTF. The CDR3 nucleotides are TGTGCCACCAGTGGGCCCCGACAGGGGGCCTATGGCTACACCTTC.

This clonotype was recorded many times. The CDR3 coding sequence is TGTGCCAGCAGCTCCAGGGTTAGCAATCAGCCCCAGCATTTT. Protein product: CASSSRVSNQPQHF. This chain connects TRBV7-2 to TRBJ1-5; possibly TRBD1 for D (5 bases). Looked up from germline, CDR1 is SGHTA and CDR2 is FQGNSA. This CDR3 comprises 14 residues. Trimming left V 4 bases short and J 0 bases short, with 7 bases between.

This clonotype was seen a handful of times. The junction departs from germline at one end; a sequencing error may be responsible. This chain uses TRBV12-3 or TRBV12-4 with TRBJ1-2, with TRBD1 as a possible D gene (6 bases). The CDR3 sequence is 11 residues long. The CDR3: CVSTSGVGYTF. The DNA of the CDR3 is TGTGTCAGCACCTCAGGGGTTGGCTACACCTTC.

This clonotype was seen a few times. This rearrangement joins TRBV27 to TRBJ1-1; D remains ambiguous. CDR3 length: 14 amino acids. V was trimmed by 5 bases and J by 0 bases, leaving 10 bases between them. Germline assignment: CDR1 MNHEY and CDR2 SMNVEV (reference sequence). As DNA, the CDR3 is TGTGCCAGCAGTATAGTCCCAGTGAACACTGAAGCTTTCTTT. The encoded protein is CASSIVPVNTEAFF.

In its sample, this clonotype was seen a few times. The chain recombines TRBV4-1 with TRBJ2-2, with 7 bases matching TRBD1. This CDR3 has 15 amino acids. Germline values: CDR1 MGHRA, CDR2 YSYEKL. V lost 5 bases to trimming and J lost 7 bases; unmatched junction nucleotides: 10. The CDR3 nucleotides read TGCGCCAGCAGCTTCCACGGGACAGATGGCGGGGAGCTGTTTTTT. Translated, it gives CASSFHGTDGGELFF.